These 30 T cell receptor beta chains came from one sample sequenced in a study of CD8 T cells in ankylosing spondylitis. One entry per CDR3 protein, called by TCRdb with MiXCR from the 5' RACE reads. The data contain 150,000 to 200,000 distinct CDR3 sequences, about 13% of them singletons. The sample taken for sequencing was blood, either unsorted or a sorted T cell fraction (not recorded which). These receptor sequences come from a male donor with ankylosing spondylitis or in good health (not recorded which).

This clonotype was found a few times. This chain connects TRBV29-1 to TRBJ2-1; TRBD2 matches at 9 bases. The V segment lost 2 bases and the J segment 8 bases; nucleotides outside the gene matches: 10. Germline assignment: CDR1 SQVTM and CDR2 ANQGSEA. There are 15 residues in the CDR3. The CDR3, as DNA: TGCAGCGTTGAAAGGGGGACTAGCCCGACGGATGAGCAGTTCTTC. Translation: CSVERGTSPTDEQFF.

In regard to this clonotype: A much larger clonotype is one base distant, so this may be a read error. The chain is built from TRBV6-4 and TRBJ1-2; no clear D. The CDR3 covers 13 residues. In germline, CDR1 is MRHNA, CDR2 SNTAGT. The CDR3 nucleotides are TGTGCCAGCAGTGACTCGGGAAACTATGGCTGCACCTTC. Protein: CASSDSGNYGCTF.

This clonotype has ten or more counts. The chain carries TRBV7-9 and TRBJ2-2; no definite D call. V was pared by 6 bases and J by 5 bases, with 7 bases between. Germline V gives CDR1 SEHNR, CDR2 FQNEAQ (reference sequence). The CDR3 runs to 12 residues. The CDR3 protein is CASSFGTGELFF. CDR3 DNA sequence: TGTGCCAGCAGTTTTGGGACCGGGGAGCTGTTTTTT. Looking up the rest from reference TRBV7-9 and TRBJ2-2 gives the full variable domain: DTGVSQNPRHKITKRGQNVTFRCDPISEHNRLYWYRQTLGQGPEFLTYFQNEAQLEKSRLLSDRFSAERPKGSFSTLEIQRTEQGDSAMYLCASSFGTGELFFGEGSRLTVL.

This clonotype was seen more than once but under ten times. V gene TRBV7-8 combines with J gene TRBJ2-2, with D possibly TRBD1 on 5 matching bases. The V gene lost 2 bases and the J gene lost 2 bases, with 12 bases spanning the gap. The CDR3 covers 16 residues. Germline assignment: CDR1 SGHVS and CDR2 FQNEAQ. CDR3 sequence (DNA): TGTGCCAGCAGCTTAATGAGCCAGGGAAACACCGGGGAGCTGTTTTTT. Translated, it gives CASSLMSQGNTGELFF.

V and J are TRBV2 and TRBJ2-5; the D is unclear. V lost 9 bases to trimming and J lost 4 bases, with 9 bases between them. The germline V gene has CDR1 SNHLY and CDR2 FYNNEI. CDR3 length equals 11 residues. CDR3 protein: CARGVGETQYF. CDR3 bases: TGTGCCAGAGGAGTGGGAGAGACCCAGTACTTC.

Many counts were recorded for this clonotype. In DNA form, the CDR3 reads TGCAGTGCTACTAGCGGGGGTTTAAGTCAGCCCCAGCATTTT. It encodes CSATSGGLSQPQHF. The chain employs TRBV20-1 and TRBJ1-5, with a weak D call TRBD1 (5 bases). This CDR3 is 14 amino acids long. Trimming cost V 4 bases and J 6 bases, with 16 bases left between them. CDR1 is DFQATT and CDR2 is SNEGSKA in the germline V gene (reference sequence).

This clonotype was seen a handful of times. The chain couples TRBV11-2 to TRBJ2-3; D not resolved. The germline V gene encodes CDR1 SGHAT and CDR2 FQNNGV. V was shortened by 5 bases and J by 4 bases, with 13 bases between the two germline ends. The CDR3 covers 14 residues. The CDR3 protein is CASSPPAGADTQYF. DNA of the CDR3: TGTGCCAGCAGCCCCCCGGCTGGAGCAGATACGCAGTATTTT.

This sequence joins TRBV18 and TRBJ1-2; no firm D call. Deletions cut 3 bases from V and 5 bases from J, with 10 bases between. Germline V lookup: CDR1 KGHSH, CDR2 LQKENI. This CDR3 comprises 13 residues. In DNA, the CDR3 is TGTGCCAGCTCACCCTGGGGAGAGTATGGCTACACCTTC. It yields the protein CASSPWGEYGYTF.

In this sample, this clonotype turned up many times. Written as DNA, the CDR3 is TGTGCCAGCAGTTTAGGAGAGGGGGTGACCACAGATACGCAGTATTTT. This encodes CASSLGEGVTTDTQYF. The V call is TRBV12-3 or TRBV12-4, the J call TRBJ2-3; maybe TRBD1 (6 bases). Trimming pared 1 base from V and 2 bases from J, leaving 13 bases between. CDR3 length equals 16 residues.

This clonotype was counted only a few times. The CDR3 nucleotides are TGTGCCTGGGAGAAGGAGAGGCCCTACGAGCAGTACTTC. Its protein product is CAWEKERPYEQYF. J is TRBJ2-7 and V is TRBV30; unclear D gene. The germline V gene has CDR1 GTSNPN and CDR2 SVGIG (reference sequence). This CDR3 region has 13 residues. The V and J ends lost 5 bases and 2 bases respectively, with 13 bases between them.

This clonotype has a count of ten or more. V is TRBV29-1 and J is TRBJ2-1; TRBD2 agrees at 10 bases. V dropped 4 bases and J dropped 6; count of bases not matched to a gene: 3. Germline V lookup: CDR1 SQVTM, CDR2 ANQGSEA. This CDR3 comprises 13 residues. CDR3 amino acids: CSVGGLAVNEQFF. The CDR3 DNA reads TGCAGCGTTGGTGGACTAGCGGTCAATGAGCAGTTCTTC.

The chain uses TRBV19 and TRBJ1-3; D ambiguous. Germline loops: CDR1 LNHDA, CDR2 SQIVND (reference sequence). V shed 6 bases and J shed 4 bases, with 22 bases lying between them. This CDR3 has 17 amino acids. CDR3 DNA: TGTGCCAGTAGCCCGGACTCCCTTTGGGGTGGCGGAAACACCATATATTTT. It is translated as CASSPDSLWGGGNTIYF. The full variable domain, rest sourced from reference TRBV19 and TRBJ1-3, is DGGITQSPKYLFRKEGQNVTLSCEQNLNHDAMYWYRQDPGQGLRLIYYSQIVNDFQKGDIAEGYSVSREKKESFPLTVTSAQKNPTAFYLCASSPDSLWGGGNTIYFGEGSWLTVV.

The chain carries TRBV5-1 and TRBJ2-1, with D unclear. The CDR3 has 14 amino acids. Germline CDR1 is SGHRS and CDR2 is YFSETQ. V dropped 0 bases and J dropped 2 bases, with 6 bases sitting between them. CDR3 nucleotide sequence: TGCGCCAGCAGCTTGGGGGTCGCCTACAATGAGCAGTTCTTC. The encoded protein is CASSLGVAYNEQFF.

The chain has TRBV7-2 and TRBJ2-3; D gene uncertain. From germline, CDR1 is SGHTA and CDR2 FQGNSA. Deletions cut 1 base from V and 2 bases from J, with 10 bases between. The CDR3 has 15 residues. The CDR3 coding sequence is TGTGCCAGCAGCTTAGGGATCTCGTTCACAGATACGCAGTATTTT. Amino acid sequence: CASSLGISFTDTQYF.

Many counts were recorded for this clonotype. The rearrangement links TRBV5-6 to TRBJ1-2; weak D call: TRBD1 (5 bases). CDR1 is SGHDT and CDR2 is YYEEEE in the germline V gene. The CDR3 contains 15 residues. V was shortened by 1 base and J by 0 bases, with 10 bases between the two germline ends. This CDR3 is CASSLTGATNYGYTF. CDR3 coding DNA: TGTGCCAGCAGCTTGACAGGAGCAACTAACTATGGCTACACCTTC.

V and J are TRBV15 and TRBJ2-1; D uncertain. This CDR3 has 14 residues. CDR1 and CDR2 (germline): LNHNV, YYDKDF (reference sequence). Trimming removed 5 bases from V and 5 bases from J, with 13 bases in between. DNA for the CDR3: TGTGCCACCAGCGCAACCGGGCAGGACAATGAGCAGTTCTTC. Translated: CATSATGQDNEQFF.

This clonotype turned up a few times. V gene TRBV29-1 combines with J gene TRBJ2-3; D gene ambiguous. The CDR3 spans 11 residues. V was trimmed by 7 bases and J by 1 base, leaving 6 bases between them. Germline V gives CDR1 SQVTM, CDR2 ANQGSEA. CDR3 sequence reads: CSGDGTDTQYF. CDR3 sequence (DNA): TGCAGCGGAGATGGCACAGATACGCAGTATTTT.

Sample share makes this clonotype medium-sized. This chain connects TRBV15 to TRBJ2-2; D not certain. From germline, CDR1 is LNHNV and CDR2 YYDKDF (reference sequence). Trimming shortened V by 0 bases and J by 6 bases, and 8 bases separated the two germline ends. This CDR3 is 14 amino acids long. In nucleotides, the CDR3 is TGTGCCACCAGCAGAGACCCTGAGGCCGGGGAGCTGTTTTTT. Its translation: CATSRDPEAGELFF.

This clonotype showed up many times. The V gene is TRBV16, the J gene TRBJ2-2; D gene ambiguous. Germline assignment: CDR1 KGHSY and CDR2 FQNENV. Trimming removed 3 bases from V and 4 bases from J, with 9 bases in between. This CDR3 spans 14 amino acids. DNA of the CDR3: TGTGCCAGCAGCCAGGGTTTAAGCACCGGGGAGCTGTTTTTT. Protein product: CASSQGLSTGELFF.

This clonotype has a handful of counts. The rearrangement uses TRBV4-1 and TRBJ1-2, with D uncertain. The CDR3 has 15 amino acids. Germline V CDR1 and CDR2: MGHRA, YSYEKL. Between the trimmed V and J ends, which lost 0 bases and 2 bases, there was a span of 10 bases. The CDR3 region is CASSQEGLLNYGYTF. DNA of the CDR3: TGCGCCAGCAGCCAAGAGGGTCTACTGAACTATGGCTACACCTTC.

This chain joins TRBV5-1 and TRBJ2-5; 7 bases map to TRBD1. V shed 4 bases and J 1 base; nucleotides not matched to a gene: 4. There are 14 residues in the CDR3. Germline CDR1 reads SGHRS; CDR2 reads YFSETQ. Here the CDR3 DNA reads TGCGCCAGCAGCCAATGGACAGGCCAAGAGACCCAGTACTTC. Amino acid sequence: CASSQWTGQETQYF.

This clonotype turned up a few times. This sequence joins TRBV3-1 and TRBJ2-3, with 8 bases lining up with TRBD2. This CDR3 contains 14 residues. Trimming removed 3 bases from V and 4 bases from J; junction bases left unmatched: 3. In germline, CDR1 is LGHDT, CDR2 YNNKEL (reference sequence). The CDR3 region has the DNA TGTGCCAGCAGCCAGACGGGGGGGCCAGATACGCAGTATTTT. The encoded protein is CASSQTGGPDTQYF.

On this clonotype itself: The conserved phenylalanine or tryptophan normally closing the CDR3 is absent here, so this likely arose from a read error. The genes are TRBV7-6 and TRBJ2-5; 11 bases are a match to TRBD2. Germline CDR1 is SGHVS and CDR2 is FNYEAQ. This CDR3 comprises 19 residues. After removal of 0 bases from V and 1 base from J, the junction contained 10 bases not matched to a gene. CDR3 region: CASSLASPLAGVTQETQYL. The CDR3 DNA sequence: TGTGCCAGCAGCTTAGCGAGCCCACTAGCGGGAGTAACCCAAGAGACCCAGTACTTA.

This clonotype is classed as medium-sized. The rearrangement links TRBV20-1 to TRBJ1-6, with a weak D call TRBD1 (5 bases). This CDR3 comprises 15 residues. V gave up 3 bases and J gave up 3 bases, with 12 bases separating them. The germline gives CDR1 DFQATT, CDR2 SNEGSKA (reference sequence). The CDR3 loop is CSARAGVYYNSPLHF. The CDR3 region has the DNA TGCAGTGCTAGGGCGGGGGTCTACTATAATTCACCCCTCCACTTT.

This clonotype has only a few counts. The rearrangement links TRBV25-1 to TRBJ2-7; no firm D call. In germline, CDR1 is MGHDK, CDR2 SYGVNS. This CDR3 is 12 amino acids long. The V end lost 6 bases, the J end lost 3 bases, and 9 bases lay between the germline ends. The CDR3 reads CASRGSFYEQYF. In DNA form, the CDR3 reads TGTGCCAGCAGGGGCTCCTTCTACGAGCAGTACTTC.

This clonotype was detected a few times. The DNA for the CDR3 is TGCGCCAGCAGCCACCTCGGCGGGGAAAACTACGAGCAGTACTTC. Its translation is CASSHLGGENYEQYF. The V and J genes are TRBV4-1 and TRBJ2-7; the D gene is possibly TRBD2 (6 bases). CDR3 size: 15 residues. Germline V lookup: CDR1 MGHRA, CDR2 YSYEKL. V lost 3 bases and J lost 3, with 15 bases in between.

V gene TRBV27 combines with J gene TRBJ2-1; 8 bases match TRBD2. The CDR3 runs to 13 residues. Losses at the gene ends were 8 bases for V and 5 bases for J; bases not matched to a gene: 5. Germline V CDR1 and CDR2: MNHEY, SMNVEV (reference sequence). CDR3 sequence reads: CASGGSGNNEQFF. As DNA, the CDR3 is TGTGCCAGCGGTGGTAGCGGGAACAATGAGCAGTTCTTC.

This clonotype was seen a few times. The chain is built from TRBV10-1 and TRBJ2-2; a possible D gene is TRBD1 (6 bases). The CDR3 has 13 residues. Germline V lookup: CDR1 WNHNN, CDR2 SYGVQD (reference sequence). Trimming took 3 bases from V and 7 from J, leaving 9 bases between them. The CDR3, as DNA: TGCGCCAGCAGTGAAACAGGGATCGGGGAGCTGTTTTTT. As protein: CASSETGIGELFF.

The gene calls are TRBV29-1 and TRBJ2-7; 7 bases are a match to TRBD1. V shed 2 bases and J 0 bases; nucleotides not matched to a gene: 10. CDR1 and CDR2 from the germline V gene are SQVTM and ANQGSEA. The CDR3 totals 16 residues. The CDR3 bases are TGCAGCGTTGAACTACGGACAGGAAAGTTCTCCTACGAGCAGTACTTC. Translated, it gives CSVELRTGKFSYEQYF.

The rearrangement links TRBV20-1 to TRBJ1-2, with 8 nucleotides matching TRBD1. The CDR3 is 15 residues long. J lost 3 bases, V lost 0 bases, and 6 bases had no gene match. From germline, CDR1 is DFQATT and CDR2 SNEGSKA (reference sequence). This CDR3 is CSARDTQGAYYGYTF. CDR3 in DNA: TGCAGTGCTAGAGATACCCAGGGGGCGTACTATGGCTACACCTTC.